The clone carrying this TCR beta chain was observed a single time. Assay used: immunoSEQ multiplex PCR; TCRdb lists only in-frame clones, some missing. The data hold more than 75,000 clones, with about 96% observed a single time. The sample is drawn from a study of technical replicates of blood from several donors. The germline CDR1 and CDR2 sequences are SGHNT and YYREEE (reference sequence). This CDR3 is built from 16 residues. V dropped 0 bases and J dropped 8; count of bases not matched to a gene: 10. The specimen sequenced was T cells isolated from PBMCs. The genes are TRBV5-4 and TRBJ1-2; 10 bases match TRBD1. The receptor was isolated from a human donor in good health. In DNA form, the CDR3 reads TGTGCCAGCAGCTTGGAAGACAGGGGGCCCCTTTGGGGCTACACCTTC. Protein product: CASSLEDRGPLWGYTF. The complete variable domain, with remaining parts taken from reference TRBV5-4 and TRBJ1-2, reads ETGVTQSPTHLIKTRGQQVTLRCSSQSGHNTVSWYQQALGQGPQFIFQYYREEENGRGNFPPRFSGLQFPNYSSELNVNALELDDSALYLCASSLEDRGPLWGYTFGSGTRLTVV.